Only a few counts were recorded for the clone carrying this T cell receptor (beta chain). This sample was taken from a study of blood T cell repertoires in COVID-19. Whole-study context: The United States, Italy and Spain supplied acute and convalescent COVID-19 samples.

V was cut by 4 bases and J by 3 bases, with 17 bases left in between. CDR1 and CDR2 from the germline V gene are SGHRS and YFSETQ. This CDR3 has 15 amino acids. Using immunoSEQ multiplex PCR, the repertoire was profiled, and TCRdb retains in-frame clones only, with some absent. The profile covers some 210,000 clones, with 81% appearing a single time and nearly 9.5% taken by the ten largest. Sequenced: PBMCs or T cells enriched from blood (not recorded which). This rearrangement joins TRBV5-1 to TRBJ2-7; D gene ambiguous. The receptor comes from a man aged 35-49 years who had recovered from COVID-19. The CDR3 sequence is CASSHKNELSYEQYF. The CDR3 nucleotides read TGCGCCAGCAGCCATAAAAATGAGCTTAGCTACGAGCAGTACTTC.